Presented here are 22 T cell receptor beta chains from one specimen sequenced in a study of response to subunit inactivated influenza vaccine. Using its own MiXCR run on the RT-PCR reads, TCRdb lists one record per CDR3 protein. The sample has approximately 530,000 distinct CDR3 sequences, around 8% seen once. Sequencing used PBMCs from blood, obtained less than 30 months after vaccination. The receptors were gathered from a man between 50 and 69 years old who received an inactivated influenza vaccine.

This clonotype showed up just a few times. V and J are TRBV6-2 or TRBV6-3 and TRBJ2-7; D call uncertain. This CDR3 contains 16 residues. V lost 0 bases to trimming and J lost 2 bases, with 14 bases between them. Germline V CDR1 and CDR2: MNHEY, SVGEGT. This chain's CDR3 is CASSYSGASSPYEQYF. The CDR3, as DNA: TGTGCCAGCAGTTACTCAGGCGCCTCTTCCCCCTACGAGCAGTACTTC.

The gene calls are TRBV3-1 and TRBJ2-1, with TRBD2 matching over 16 bases. Trimming removed 0 bases from V and 5 bases from J; junction bases left unmatched: 7. Germline V gives CDR1 LGHDT, CDR2 YNNKEL (reference sequence). The CDR3 totals 19 residues. CDR3 coding DNA: TGTGCCAGCAGCCAAGAAGGGGGGACTAGCGGGAGGGTGAACAATGAGCAGTTCTTC. This encodes CASSQEGGTSGRVNNEQFF.

As DNA, the CDR3 is TGCGCCAGCAGCCAAGATGGCCCGGGGCACCTAGAGACCCAGTACTTC. Protein: CASSQDGPGHLETQYF. The chain couples TRBV4-3 to TRBJ2-5; the D gene could be TRBD1 or TRBD2 (5 bases each). Trimming removed 0 bases at V and 4 bases at J, with 15 bases between. The CDR3 loop spans 16 amino acids. The germline V gene encodes CDR1 LGHNA and CDR2 YSLEER.

The chain recombines TRBV7-2 with TRBJ2-5; no clear D. Per the germline V gene, CDR1 is SGHTA and CDR2 is FQGNSA. The CDR3 has 15 residues. The ends were cut back, 5 bases at V and 2 bases at J, with 15 bases in the middle. CDR3 coding DNA: TGTGCCAGCAGCCCCCGACCGACGAGGCAAGAGACCCAGTACTTC. Amino acids: CASSPRPTRQETQYF.

This rearrangement joins TRBV4-3 to TRBJ2-1, with 9 positions matching TRBD1. The trim removed 4 bases at V and 9 bases at J, leaving 10 bases unmatched. Germline V lookup: CDR1 LGHNA, CDR2 YSLEER. CDR3 length: 15 amino acids. In nucleotides, the CDR3 is TGCGCCAGCAGCCGGGTGGACAGGGGCTCGGGTGAGCAGTTCTTC. This translates into CASSRVDRGSGEQFF.

The genes are TRBV24-1 and TRBJ2-1; TRBD2 matches at 9 bases. In germline, CDR1 is KGHDR, CDR2 SFDVKD. V trimming: 6 bases; J trimming: 4 bases; junction bases outside the gene matches: 15. The CDR3 contains 18 residues. The chain's CDR3 is CATSSTTSGRHTYNEQFF. The CDR3 DNA is TGTGCCACCAGTTCGACCACTAGCGGGCGCCATACTTACAATGAGCAGTTCTTC.

The rearrangement joins TRBV10-3 to TRBJ2-1, with 12 bases identical to TRBD2. The CDR3 is made up of 18 amino acids. Trimming took 2 bases from V and 1 from J; bases not matched to a gene: 6. Germline V CDR1 and CDR2: ENHRY, SYGVKD. CDR3 nucleotide sequence: TGTGCCATCAGTGAGAGGCTAGCGGGAGGGCCGTCCTACAATGAGCAGTTCTTC. Translation: CAISERLAGGPSYNEQFF.

The J gene is TRBJ2-1, the V gene TRBV5-1; 9 nucleotides agree with TRBD2. Per the germline V gene, CDR1 is SGHRS and CDR2 is YFSETQ. The CDR3 is 16 amino acids. With 0 bases clipped from V and 7 bases from J, the junction kept 8 bases outside the gene matches. The CDR3 loop is CASSLEASGIGNEQFF. The DNA for the CDR3 is TGCGCCAGCAGCTTGGAGGCTAGCGGGATCGGGAATGAGCAGTTCTTC.

This clonotype turned up a few times. This chain connects TRBV7-9 to TRBJ2-2; 7 bases match TRBD1. The germline V gene encodes CDR1 SEHNR and CDR2 FQNEAQ (reference sequence). Germline trimming cut 5 bases from V and 3 bases from J; bases unmatched to any gene: 6. CDR3 length: 15 amino acids. The CDR3 nucleotides are TGTGCCAGCAGCGCGACAGGGTCCTACACCGGGGAGCTGTTTTTT. Its protein is CASSATGSYTGELFF. Together with reference TRBV7-9 and TRBJ2-2, the CDR3 gives the full variable domain: DTGVSQNPRHKITKRGQNVTFRCDPISEHNRLYWYRQTLGQGPEFLTYFQNEAQLEKSRLLSDRFSAERPKGSFSTLEIQRTEQGDSAMYLCASSATGSYTGELFFGEGSRLTVL.

The sample holds a few counts of this clonotype. The V gene is TRBV5-5, the J gene TRBJ1-5; 7 bases match TRBD1. The germline gives CDR1 SGHKS, CDR2 YYEKEE (reference sequence). CDR3 size: 17 residues. After removal of 2 bases from V and 5 bases from J, the junction contained 13 bases not matched to a gene. CDR3: CASSFFPDREVDQPQHF. The CDR3 region has the DNA TGTGCCAGCAGCTTTTTTCCCGACAGGGAGGTAGATCAGCCCCAGCATTTT.

The chain employs TRBV4-1 and TRBJ2-5; TRBD2 matches 8 bases. This CDR3 is built from 16 residues. The V gene's germline CDR1 is MGHRA and CDR2 YSYEKL. V was pared by 0 bases and J by 5 bases, with 8 bases of the junction left unmatched. The CDR3 sequence is CASSQDKVTSVETQYF. DNA for the CDR3: TGCGCCAGCAGCCAAGATAAGGTGACTAGCGTGGAGACCCAGTACTTC.

This clonotype was observed at least ten times. V usage is TRBV20-1 and J usage is TRBJ2-7; 9 positions match TRBD1. Germline V gene lookup returns CDR1 DFQATT and CDR2 SNEGSKA (reference sequence). This CDR3 comprises 13 residues. The junction had 6 bases not matched to a gene; V was cut back by 7 bases and J by 2 bases. CDR3 in DNA: TGCAGTGGGACGGACAGGGGTCCCTACGAGCAGTACTTC. It codes for CSGTDRGPYEQYF.

This clonotype was seen only a few times. The chain links TRBV6-2 or TRBV6-3 to TRBJ2-7; D may be TRBD2 (5 bases). The CDR3 sequence is 14 residues long. Trimming removed 5 bases from V and 6 bases from J, with 17 bases in between. The germline V gene encodes CDR1 MNHEY and CDR2 SVGEGT. The CDR3 sequence is CASSGGILRGEQYF. CDR3 nucleotide sequence: TGTGCCAGCAGTGGCGGAATCTTACGGGGCGAGCAGTACTTC.

The chain combines TRBV28 with TRBJ2-7, with TRBD1 as a possible D gene (6 bases). Trimming took off 5 bases at V and 0 bases at J, with 11 bases between the two ends. The CDR3 is 14 residues long. The germline CDR1 and CDR2 sequences are MDHEN and SYDVKM. The CDR3 bases are TGTGCCAGCAGTCAGACAGGAAACTCCTACGAGCAGTACTTC. Its translation is CASSQTGNSYEQYF.

This clonotype was observed a few times. The J gene is TRBJ2-1, the V gene TRBV28; tentatively, D is TRBD1 (6 bases). CDR3 length: 16 residues. V was trimmed by 5 bases and J by 0 bases, leaving 14 bases between them. Germline V gene data show CDR1 as MDHEN and CDR2 as SYDVKM. The CDR3 DNA reads TGTGCCAGCAGTGCCCCCGGGACAAACTCCTACAATGAGCAGTTCTTC. This codes for CASSAPGTNSYNEQFF.

This chain uses TRBV10-2 with TRBJ2-4, with TRBD2 as a possible D gene (5 bases). Germline lookup yields CDR1 WSHSY and CDR2 SAAADI. V was clipped by 3 bases and J by 7 bases, with 13 bases between them. This CDR3 spans 14 amino acids. The CDR3 loop is CASSETRLGNIQYF. CDR3 bases: TGCGCCAGCAGTGAAACTAGGCTAGGGAACATTCAGTACTTC.

This clonotype has a count of ten or more. V is TRBV28 and J is TRBJ2-7; no firm D call. Germline V gene lookup returns CDR1 MDHEN and CDR2 SYDVKM. CDR3 length equals 12 residues. The ends were cut back, 6 bases at V and 4 bases at J, with 10 bases in the middle. The DNA for the CDR3 is TGTGCCAGCAGCCATGCGACGTACGAGCAGTACTTC. Its translation: CASSHATYEQYF.

This clonotype was seen a few times. The chain couples TRBV18 to TRBJ2-1; unclear D gene. CDR1 KGHSH and CDR2 LQKENI come from the germline V gene. The CDR3 has 13 residues. V lost 7 bases to trimming and J lost 2 bases, with 9 bases between them. The CDR3 protein is CASFLNTYNEQFF. CDR3 coding DNA: TGTGCCAGCTTCCTGAACACCTACAATGAGCAGTTCTTC.

This clonotype has only a few counts. The J gene is TRBJ2-6, the V gene TRBV5-1, with 13 bases lining up with TRBD2. Germline-derived CDR1 and CDR2 are SGHRS and YFSETQ. The V gene end was trimmed by 3 bases and the J gene end by 2 bases; junction bases not matched to a gene: 2. The CDR3 sequence is 17 residues long. The CDR3 DNA sequence: TGCGCCAGCAGCTCCGGACTAGCGGGAGCTGGGGCCAACGTCCTGACTTTC. This encodes CASSSGLAGAGANVLTF.

This clonotype occurred a few times. The V gene is TRBV4-1, the J gene TRBJ1-3; 9 nucleotides match TRBD1. After removal of 4 bases from V and 2 bases from J, the junction contained 6 bases not matched to a gene. Germline V gives CDR1 MGHRA, CDR2 YSYEKL. The CDR3 is 16 residues long. For the CDR3, the DNA is TGCGCCAGCAGCCGTGGACAGGGGAAGGCTGGAAACACCATATATTTT. Protein: CASSRGQGKAGNTIYF.

The chain joins TRBV12-3 or TRBV12-4 to TRBJ1-2, with 7 bases matching TRBD1. V dropped 5 bases and J dropped 3; count of bases not matched to a gene: 18. The CDR3 is 18 amino acids. CDR3 loop: CASSPDRVRSSTHYGYTF. CDR3 DNA: TGTGCCAGCAGTCCTGACAGGGTAAGGTCCTCTACGCACTATGGCTACACCTTC.

This clonotype appeared many times. V is TRBV20-1 and J is TRBJ2-6; D ambiguous. Germline lookup yields CDR1 DFQATT and CDR2 SNEGSKA (reference sequence). CDR3 size: 14 residues. Trimming removed 2 bases at V and 4 bases at J, with 9 bases between. CDR3: CSARPGSGANVLTF. The CDR3 region has the DNA TGCAGTGCTAGACCCGGGTCCGGGGCCAACGTCCTGACTTTC.